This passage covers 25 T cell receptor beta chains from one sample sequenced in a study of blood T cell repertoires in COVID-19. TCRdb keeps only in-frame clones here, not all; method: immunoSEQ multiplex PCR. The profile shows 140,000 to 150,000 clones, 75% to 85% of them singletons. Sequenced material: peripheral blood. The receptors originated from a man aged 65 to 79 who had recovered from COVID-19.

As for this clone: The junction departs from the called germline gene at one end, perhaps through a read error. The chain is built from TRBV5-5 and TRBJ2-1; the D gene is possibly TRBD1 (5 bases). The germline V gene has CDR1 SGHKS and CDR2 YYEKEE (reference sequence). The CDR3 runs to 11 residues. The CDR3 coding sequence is TGTACCAGCAGCTCAGGGCCAGAGCAGTTCTTC. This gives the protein CTSSSGPEQFF.

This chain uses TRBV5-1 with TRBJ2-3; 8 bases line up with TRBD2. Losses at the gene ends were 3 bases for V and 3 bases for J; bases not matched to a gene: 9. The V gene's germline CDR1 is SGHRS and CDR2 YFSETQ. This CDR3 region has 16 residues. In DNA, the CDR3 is TGCGCCAGCAGCTCTGGTCCGGGAGGGTCGACAGATACGCAGTATTTT. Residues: CASSSGPGGSTDTQYF.

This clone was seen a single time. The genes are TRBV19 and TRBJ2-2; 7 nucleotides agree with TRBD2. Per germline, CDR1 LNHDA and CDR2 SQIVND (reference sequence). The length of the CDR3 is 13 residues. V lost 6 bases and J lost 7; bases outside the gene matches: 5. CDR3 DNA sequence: TGTGCCAGTAGATGGGGAGGGGTCGGGGAGCTGTTTTTT. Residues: CASRWGGVGELFF.

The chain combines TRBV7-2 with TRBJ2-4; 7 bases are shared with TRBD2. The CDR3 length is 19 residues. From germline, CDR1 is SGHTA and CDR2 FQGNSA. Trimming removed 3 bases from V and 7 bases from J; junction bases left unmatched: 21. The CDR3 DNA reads TGTGCCAGCAGCTTCGACCGGACTAGTGTTCTCTTATCGGGTAACATTCAGTACTTC. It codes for CASSFDRTSVLLSGNIQYF.

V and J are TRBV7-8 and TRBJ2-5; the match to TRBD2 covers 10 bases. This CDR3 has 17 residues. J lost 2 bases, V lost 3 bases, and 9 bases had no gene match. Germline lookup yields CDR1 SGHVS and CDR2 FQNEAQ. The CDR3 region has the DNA TGTGCCAGCAGCTTCTTACTAGCGGGACGGGGACAAGAGACCCAGTACTTC. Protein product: CASSFLLAGRGQETQYF.

CDR3 loop: CASSQGRESYNEQFF. In DNA, the CDR3 is TGTGCCAGCAGTCAAGGCCGGGAGTCCTACAATGAGCAGTTCTTC. The chain employs TRBV7-8 and TRBJ2-1; TRBD2 is a possible D gene (6 bases). V gave up 6 bases and J gave up 1 base, with 13 bases separating them. CDR1 is SGHVS and CDR2 is FQNEAQ in the germline V gene. The CDR3 consists of 15 residues.

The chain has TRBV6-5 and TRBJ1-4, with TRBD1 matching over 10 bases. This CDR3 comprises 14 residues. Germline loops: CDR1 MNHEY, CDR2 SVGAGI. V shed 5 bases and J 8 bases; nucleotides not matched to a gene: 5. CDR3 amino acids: CASSRTGGLEKLFF. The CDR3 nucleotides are TGTGCCAGCAGTCGGACAGGGGGTTTAGAAAAACTGTTTTTT.

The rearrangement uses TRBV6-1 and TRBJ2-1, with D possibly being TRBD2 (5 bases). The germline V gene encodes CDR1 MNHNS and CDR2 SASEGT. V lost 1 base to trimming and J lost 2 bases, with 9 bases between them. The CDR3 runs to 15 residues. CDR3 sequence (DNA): TGTGCCAGCAGTGAAGGCGACGGGACCTACAATGAGCAGTTCTTC. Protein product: CASSEGDGTYNEQFF.

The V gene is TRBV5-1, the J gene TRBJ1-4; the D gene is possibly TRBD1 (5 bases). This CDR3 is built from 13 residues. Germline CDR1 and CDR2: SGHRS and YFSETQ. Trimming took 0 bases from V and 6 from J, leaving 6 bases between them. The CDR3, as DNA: TGCGCCAGCAGCTTGGCACAGGATGAAAAACTGTTTTTT. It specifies CASSLAQDEKLFF.

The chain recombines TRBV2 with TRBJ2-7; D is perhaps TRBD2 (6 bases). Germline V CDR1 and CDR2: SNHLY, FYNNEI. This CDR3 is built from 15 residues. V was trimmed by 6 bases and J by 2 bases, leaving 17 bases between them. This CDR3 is CASRGGLSKTYEQYF. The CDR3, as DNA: TGTGCCAGCAGGGGGGGACTTTCGAAAACCTACGAGCAGTACTTC.

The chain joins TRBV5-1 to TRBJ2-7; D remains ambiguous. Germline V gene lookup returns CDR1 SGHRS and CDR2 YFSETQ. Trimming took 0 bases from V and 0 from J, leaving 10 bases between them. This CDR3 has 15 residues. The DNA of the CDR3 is TGCGCCAGCAGCTTGGGGCAGCCAGGCTCCTACGAGCAGTACTTC. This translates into CASSLGQPGSYEQYF.

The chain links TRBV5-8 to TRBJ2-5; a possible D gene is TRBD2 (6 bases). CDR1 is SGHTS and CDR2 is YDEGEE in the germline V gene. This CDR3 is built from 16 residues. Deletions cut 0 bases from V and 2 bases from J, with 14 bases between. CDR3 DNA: TGTGCCAGCAGCTTGGGAGCGGGTGCTACACAAGAGACCCAGTACTTC. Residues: CASSLGAGATQETQYF.

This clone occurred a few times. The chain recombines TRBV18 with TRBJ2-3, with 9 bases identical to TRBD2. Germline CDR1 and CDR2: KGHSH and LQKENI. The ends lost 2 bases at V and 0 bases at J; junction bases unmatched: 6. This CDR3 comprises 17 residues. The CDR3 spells CASSPNLAGTSTDTQYF. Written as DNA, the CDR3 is TGTGCCAGCTCACCAAACCTAGCGGGAACTAGCACAGATACGCAGTATTTT.

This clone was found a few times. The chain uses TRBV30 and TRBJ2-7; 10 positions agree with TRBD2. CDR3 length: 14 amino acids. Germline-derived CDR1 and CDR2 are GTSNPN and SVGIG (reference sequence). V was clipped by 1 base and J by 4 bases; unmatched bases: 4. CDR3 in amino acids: CAWSANSGRYEQYF. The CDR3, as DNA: TGTGCCTGGAGTGCAAATAGCGGGAGGTACGAGCAGTACTTC.

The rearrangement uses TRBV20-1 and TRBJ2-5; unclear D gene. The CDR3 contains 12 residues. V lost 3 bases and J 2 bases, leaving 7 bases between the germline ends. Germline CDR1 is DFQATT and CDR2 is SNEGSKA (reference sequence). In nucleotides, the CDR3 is TGCAGTGCTAGTAGTCAGCAAGAGACCCAGTACTTC. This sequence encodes CSASSQQETQYF.

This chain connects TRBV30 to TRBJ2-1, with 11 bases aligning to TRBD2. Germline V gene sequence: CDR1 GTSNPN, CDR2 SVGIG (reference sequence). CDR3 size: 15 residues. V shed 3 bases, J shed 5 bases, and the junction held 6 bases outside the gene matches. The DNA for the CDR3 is TGTGCCTGGAGCAAAGATAGCGGGAGGGACAATGAGCAGTTCTTC. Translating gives CAWSKDSGRDNEQFF.

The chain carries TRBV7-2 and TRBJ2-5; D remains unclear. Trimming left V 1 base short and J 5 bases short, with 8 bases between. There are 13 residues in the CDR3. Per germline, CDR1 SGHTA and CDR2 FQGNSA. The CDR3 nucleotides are TGTGCCAGCAGCTTAGGTCTAGATGAGACCCAGTACTTC. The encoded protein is CASSLGLDETQYF.

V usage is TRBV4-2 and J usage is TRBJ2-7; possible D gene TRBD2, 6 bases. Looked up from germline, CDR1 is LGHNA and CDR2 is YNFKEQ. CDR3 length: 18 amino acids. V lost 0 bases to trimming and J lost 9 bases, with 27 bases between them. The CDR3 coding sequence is TGTGCCAGCAGCCAAGACGCCCTGGGAGGCGGGCCGTCCCCGAGGCAGTACTTC. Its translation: CASSQDALGGGPSPRQYF.

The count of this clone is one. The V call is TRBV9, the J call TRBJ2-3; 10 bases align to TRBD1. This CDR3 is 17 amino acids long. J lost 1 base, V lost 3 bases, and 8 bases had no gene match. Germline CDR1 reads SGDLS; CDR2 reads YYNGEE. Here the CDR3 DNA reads TGTGCCAGCAGCGCATATTTTGGGACAGGGGGCACAGATACGCAGTATTTT. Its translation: CASSAYFGTGGTDTQYF. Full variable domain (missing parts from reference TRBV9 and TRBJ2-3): DSGVTQTPKHLITATGQRVTLRCSPRSGDLSVYWYQQSLDQGLQFLIQYYNGEERAKGNILERFSAQQFPDLHSELNLSSLELGDSALYFCASSAYFGTGGTDTQYFGPGTRLTVL.

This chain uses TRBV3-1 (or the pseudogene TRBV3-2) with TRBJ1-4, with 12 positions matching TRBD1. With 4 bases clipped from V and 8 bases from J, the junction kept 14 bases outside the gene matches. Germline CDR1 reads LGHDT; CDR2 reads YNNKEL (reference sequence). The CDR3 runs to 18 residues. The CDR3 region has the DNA TGTGCCAGCAGCCCCACGGGACAGGGGGCGCGAGGGGTCGAAAAACTGTTTTTT. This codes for CASSPTGQGARGVEKLFF.

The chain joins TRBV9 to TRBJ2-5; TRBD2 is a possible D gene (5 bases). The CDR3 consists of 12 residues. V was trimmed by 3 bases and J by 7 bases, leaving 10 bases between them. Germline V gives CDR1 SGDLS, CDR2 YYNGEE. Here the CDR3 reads CASSANLATQYF. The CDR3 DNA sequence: TGTGCCAGCAGCGCCAACCTAGCGACCCAGTACTTC.

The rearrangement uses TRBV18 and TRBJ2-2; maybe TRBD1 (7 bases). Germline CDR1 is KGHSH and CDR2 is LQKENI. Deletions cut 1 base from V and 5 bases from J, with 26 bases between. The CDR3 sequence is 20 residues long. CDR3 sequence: CASSPRSITWAGGRTGELFF. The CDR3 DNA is TGTGCCAGCTCACCACGAAGTATCACCTGGGCAGGGGGGCGAACCGGGGAGCTGTTTTTT.

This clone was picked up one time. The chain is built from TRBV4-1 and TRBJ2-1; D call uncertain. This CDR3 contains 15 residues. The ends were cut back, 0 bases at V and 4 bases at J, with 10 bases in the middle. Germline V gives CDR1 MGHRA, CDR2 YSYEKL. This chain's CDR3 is CASSQERSAYNEQFF. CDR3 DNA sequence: TGCGCCAGCAGCCAAGAAAGGAGTGCGTACAATGAGCAGTTCTTC.

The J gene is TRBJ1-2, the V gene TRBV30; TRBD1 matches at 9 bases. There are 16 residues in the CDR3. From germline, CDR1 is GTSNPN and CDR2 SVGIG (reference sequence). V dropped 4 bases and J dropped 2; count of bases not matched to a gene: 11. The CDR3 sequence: CAWTGDRVSPNYGYTF. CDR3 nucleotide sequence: TGTGCCTGGACCGGGGACAGGGTCAGTCCGAACTATGGCTACACCTTC.

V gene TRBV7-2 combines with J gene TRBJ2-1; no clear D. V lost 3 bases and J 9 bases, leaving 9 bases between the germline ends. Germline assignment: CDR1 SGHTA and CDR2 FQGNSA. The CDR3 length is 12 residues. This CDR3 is CASSLSVAEQFF. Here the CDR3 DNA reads TGTGCCAGCAGCTTGTCCGTAGCTGAGCAGTTCTTC.